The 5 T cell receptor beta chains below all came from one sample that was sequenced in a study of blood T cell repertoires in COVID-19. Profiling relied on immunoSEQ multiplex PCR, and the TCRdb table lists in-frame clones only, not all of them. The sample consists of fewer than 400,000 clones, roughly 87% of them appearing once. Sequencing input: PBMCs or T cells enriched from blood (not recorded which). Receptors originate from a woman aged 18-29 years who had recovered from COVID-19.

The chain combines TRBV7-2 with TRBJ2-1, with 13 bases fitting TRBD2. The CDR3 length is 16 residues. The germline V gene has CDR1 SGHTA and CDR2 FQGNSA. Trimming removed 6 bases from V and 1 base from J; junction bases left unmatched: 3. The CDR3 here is CASSTSGGASYNEQFF. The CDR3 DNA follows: TGTGCCAGCAGTACTAGCGGGGGGGCTTCCTACAATGAGCAGTTCTTC.

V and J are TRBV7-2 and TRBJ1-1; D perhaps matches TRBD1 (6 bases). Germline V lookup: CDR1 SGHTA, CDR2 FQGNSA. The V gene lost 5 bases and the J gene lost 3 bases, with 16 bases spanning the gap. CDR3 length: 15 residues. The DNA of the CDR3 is TGTGCCAGCAGCGGAGACAGGTCGGGTTACACTGAAGCTTTCTTT. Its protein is CASSGDRSGYTEAFF.

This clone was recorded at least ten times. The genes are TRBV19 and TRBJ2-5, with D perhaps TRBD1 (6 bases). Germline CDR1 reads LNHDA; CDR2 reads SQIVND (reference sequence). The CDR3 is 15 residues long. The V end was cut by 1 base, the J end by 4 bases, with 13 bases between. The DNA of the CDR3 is TGTGCCAGTAGTATAGTTGGGGGCTACGGAGAGACCCAGTACTTC. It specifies CASSIVGGYGETQYF.

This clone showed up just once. The CDR3 spells CASSSRHLGNQPQHF. CDR3 DNA sequence: TGTGCCAGTAGCAGTCGACACTTGGGCAATCAGCCCCAGCATTTT. The V gene is TRBV19, the J gene TRBJ1-5; D is unclear. The CDR3 length is 15 residues. CDR1 and CDR2 from the germline V gene are LNHDA and SQIVND (reference sequence). Trimming left V 6 bases short and J 2 bases short, with 14 bases between.

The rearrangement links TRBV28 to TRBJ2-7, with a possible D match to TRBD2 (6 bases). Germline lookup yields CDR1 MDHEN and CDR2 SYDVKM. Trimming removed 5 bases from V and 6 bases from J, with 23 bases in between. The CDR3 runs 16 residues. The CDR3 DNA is TGTGCCAGCAGTCCCCTAATTTTTCGGGAGACATCCGAGCAGTACTTC. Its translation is CASSPLIFRETSEQYF.